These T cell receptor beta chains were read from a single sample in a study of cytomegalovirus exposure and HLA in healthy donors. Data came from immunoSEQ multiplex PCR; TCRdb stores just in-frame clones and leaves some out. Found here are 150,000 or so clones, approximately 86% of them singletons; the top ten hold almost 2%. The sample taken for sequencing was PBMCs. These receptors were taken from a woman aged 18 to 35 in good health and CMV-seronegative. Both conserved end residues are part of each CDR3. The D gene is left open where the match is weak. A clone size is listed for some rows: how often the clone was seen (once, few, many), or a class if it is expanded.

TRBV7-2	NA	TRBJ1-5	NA	TGTGCCAGCAGCTTGGGCCCCGGCGTTGGTAAGCCCCAGCATTTT	CASSLGPGVGKPQHF
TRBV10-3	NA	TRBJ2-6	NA	TGTGCCTCACAAATGACACGTTCCTCTGGGGCCAACGTCCTGACTTTC	CASQMTRSSGANVLTF
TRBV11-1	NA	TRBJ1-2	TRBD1	TGTGCCAGCAGCTCCTCCCGGGACAGGGGAGGCTACACCTTC	CASSSSRDRGGYTF
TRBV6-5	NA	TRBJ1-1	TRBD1	TGTGCCAGCAGATACCGACAGGGAGTGAACACTGAAGCTTTCTTT	CASRYRQGVNTEAFF
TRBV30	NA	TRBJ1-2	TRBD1	TGTGCCTGGAGTGCAGGGGGCTATGGCTACACCTTC	CAWSAGGYGYTF
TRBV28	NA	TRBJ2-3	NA	TGTGCCAGCACTGGGCCCCAGTGGGATACGCAGTATTTT	CASTGPQWDTQYF
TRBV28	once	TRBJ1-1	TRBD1	TGTGCCAGCAGTTTCGGGACAGGGCGCATCACTGAAGCTTTCTTT	CASSFGTGRITEAFF
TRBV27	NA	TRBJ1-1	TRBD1	TGTGCCAGCAGGGAGGGGACAGGGCGGAACACTGAAGCTTTCTTT	CASREGTGRNTEAFF
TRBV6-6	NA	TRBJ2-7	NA	TGTGCCAGCAGCTGGGGCGGCGGCGAGCAGTACTTC	CASSWGGGEQYF
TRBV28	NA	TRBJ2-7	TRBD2	TGTGCCAGCAGTTTTGCTAGCGGGGGGTCGATCTACGAGCAGTACTTC	CASSFASGGSIYEQYF
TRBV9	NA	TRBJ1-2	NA	TGTGCCAGCAGCCAGGCTACGACAGTTAACTATGGCTACACCTTC	CASSQATTVNYGYTF
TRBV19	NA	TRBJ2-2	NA	TGTGCCAGTAGGGACGGGGGACACACCGGGGAGCTGTTTTTT	CASRDGGHTGELFF
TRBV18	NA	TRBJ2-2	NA	TGTGCCAGCTCACCACCGGGACTCGGGGCCGGGGAGCTGTTTTTT	CASSPPGLGAGELFF
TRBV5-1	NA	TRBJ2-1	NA	TGCGCCAGCAGCTTGGAACTAGCTCCCTACAATGAGCAGTTCTTC	CASSLELAPYNEQFF
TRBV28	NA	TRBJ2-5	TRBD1	TGTGCCAGCAGTTCGGACAGGGGGAGGAAGACCCAGTACTTC	CASSSDRGRKTQYF
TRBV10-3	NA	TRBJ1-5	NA	TGTGCCATCAGTAGTGGGGGGGAAGAGCAGCCCCAGCATTTT	CAISSGGEEQPQHF
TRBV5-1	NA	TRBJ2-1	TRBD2	TGCGCCAGCAGTCTGATCCCCAGCGGGGCATTAGTTGGCAATGAGCAGTTCTTC	CASSLIPSGALVGNEQFF
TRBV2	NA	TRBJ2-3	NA	TGTGCCAGCAGTCCCCTAGCGAGTAGCACAGATACGCAGTATTTT	CASSPLASSTDTQYF
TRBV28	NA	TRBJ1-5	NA	TGTGCCAGCAGTTTATATATATACCGGGGGGGACCCAATCAGCCCCAGCATTTT	CASSLYIYRGGPNQPQHF
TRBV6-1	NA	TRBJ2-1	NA	TGTGCCAGCAGTGCTACCTACAATGAGCAGTTCTTC	CASSATYNEQFF
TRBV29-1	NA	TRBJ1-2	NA	TGCAGCGTTGCGGGAACAGGGCTCTTTTATGGCTACACCTTC	CSVAGTGLFYGYTF
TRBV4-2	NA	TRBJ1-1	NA	TGTGCCAGCAGCCTTACCCGGGTCCCGAACACTGAAGCTTTCTTT	CASSLTRVPNTEAFF
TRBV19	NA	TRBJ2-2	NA	TGTGCCAGTAGTGCCCCTCTCGAGACCGGGGAGCTGTTTTTT	CASSAPLETGELFF
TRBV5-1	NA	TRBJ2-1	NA	TGCGCCAGCAGCTTACTTAGCGGAAAACACAATGAGCAGTTCTTC	CASSLLSGKHNEQFF
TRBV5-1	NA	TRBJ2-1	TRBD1	TGCGCCAGCAGCCAACGACAGGGTTTGTACAATGAGCAGTTCTTC	CASSQRQGLYNEQFF
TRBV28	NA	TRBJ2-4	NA	TGTGCCAGCAGTGGGGCTCTCTGGGACATTCAGTACTTC	CASSGALWDIQYF
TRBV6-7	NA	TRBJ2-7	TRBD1	TGTGCCAGCAGTCCTCACAGGGGGCAAGGGTTTAGCGAGCAGTACTTC	CASSPHRGQGFSEQYF
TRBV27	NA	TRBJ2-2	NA	TGTGCCAGCAGCCACGCCAGGGGAACGGGGGAGCTGTTTTTT	CASSHARGTGELFF
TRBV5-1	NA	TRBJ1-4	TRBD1	TGCGCCAGCAGCTTCTCCGGGACAGCAAACGAAAAACTGTTTTTT	CASSFSGTANEKLFF
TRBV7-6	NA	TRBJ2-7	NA	TGTGCCAGCAGCCATCCCCGGGACTCAGACGAGCAGTACTTC	CASSHPRDSDEQYF
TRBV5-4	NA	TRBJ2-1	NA	TGTGCCAGCAGCTTTAGTGATGAGCAGTTCTTC	CASSFSDEQFF
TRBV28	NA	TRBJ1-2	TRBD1	TGTGCCAGCAGCGGGACAGCGTATGGCTACACCTTC	CASSGTAYGYTF
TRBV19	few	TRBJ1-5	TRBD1	TGTGCCAGTAGTATCGGGGGACAGACGAGCCGGCCCCAGCATTTT	CASSIGGQTSRPQHF
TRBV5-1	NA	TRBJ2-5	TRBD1	TGCGCCAGCAGCGGGGGACAGCCCCAAGAGACCCAGTACTTC	CASSGGQPQETQYF
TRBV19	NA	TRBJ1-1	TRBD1	TGTGCCAGTAGCGGACAGGGGGCTGCTGAAGCTTTCTTT	CASSGQGAAEAFF
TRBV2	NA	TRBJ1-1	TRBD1	TGTGCCAGCAGTCAGACCCTGAGGGGGCTGACTGAAGCTTTCTTT	CASSQTLRGLTEAFF
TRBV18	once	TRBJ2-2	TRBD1	TGTGCCAGCGCGCTATCCCCTCTAGCAGGGGGCACCGGGGAGCTGTTTTTT	CASALSPLAGGTGELFF
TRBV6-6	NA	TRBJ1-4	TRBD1	TGTGCCAGCAGTTCTACAGGGGGTGAAAAACTGTTTTTT	CASSSTGGEKLFF
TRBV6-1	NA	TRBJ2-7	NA	TGTGCCAGCAGTGCGCGACTCCTTGCGTCCTACGAGCAGTACTTC	CASSARLLASYEQYF